The present T cell receptor (beta chain) was sequenced within a study of blood T cell repertoires in COVID-19. J lost 0 bases, V lost 9 bases, and 8 bases had no gene match. Looked up from germline, CDR1 is PRHDT and CDR2 is FYEKMQ (reference sequence). This CDR3 has 14 residues. Sequenced by immunoSEQ multiplex PCR; TCRdb stores in-frame clones only, minus some. The data show about 100,000 clones, 80% to 90% seen once. The chain joins TRBV13 to TRBJ2-7; the match to TRBD1 covers 7 bases. Material for sequencing was peripheral blood. The TCR was taken from a human donor in a cohort sampled during active COVID-19. The CDR3 loop is CASRTGTASYEQYF. DNA for the CDR3: TGTGCCAGTAGGACCGGGACAGCCTCCTACGAGCAGTACTTC. Full variable domain (missing parts from reference TRBV13 and TRBJ2-7): AAGVIQSPRHLIKEKRETATLKCYPIPRHDTVYWYQQGPGQDPQFLISFYEKMQSDKGSIPDRFSAQQFSDYHSELNMSSLELGDSALYFCASRTGTASYEQYFGPGTRLTVT.